The 9 T cell receptor beta chains reported below all come from one sample, sequenced in a study of shared clonotypes between healthy human individuals. The data were produced by immunoSEQ multiplex PCR, yet TCRdb's version contains in-frame clones alone and is incomplete. The profile shows hundreds of thousands of clones, about 96% of them singletons. The sample was naive CD4+ T cells sorted from blood. Subset described: CD45RA+ positively selected. The receptor source for this set is a woman in her twenties or thirties in good health.

The chain couples TRBV28 to TRBJ1-5, with D possibly matching TRBD1 (5 bases). CDR1 is MDHEN, CDR2 SYDVKM, per germline. This CDR3 comprises 14 residues. V was cut by 7 bases and J by 3 bases, with 13 bases left in between. In DNA, the CDR3 is TGTGCCAGCAACCTCGACAGAATCAATCAGCCCCAGCATTTT. Protein sequence: CASNLDRINQPQHF.

This chain joins TRBV7-8 and TRBJ1-6; D may be TRBD1 (5 bases). From germline, CDR1 is SGHVS and CDR2 FQNEAQ. Trimming took 5 bases from V and 4 from J, leaving 12 bases between them. This CDR3 has 15 amino acids. The DNA of the CDR3 is TGTGCCAGCAGCCCGGGACGGACTTATAATTCACCCCTCCACTTT. Amino acid sequence: CASSPGRTYNSPLHF.

The rearrangement joins TRBV5-1 to TRBJ2-7; 7 bases are shared with TRBD1. The CDR3 loop spans 14 amino acids. CDR1 is SGHRS and CDR2 is YFSETQ in the germline V gene. J was trimmed by 3 bases and V by 4 bases; bases with no gene match: 7. For the CDR3, the DNA is TGCGCCAGCAGCCGGCAGGACAGGCGCTACGAGCAGTACTTC. Translation gives CASSRQDRRYEQYF.

The genes are TRBV7-9 and TRBJ1-2, with 7 positions matching TRBD1. CDR3 size: 15 residues. With 4 bases clipped from V and 6 bases from J, the junction kept 11 bases outside the gene matches. The germline CDR1 and CDR2 sequences are SEHNR and FQNEAQ (reference sequence). In nucleotides, the CDR3 is TGTGCCAGCAGCTCTTTCCCCGGGACAGCCGATGGCTACACCTTC. Its protein product is CASSSFPGTADGYTF.

The rearrangement links TRBV28 to TRBJ2-1, with 9 nucleotides matching TRBD2. This CDR3 region has 15 residues. J was trimmed by 2 bases and V by 7 bases; bases with no gene match: 6. Germline V gives CDR1 MDHEN, CDR2 SYDVKM. This CDR3 reads CASIPSSGTYNEQFF. The DNA for the CDR3 is TGTGCCAGCATTCCCTCTAGCGGGACCTACAATGAGCAGTTCTTC.

The chain uses TRBV28 and TRBJ2-5, with D hard to call. The germline V and J ends were trimmed by 2 bases and 5 bases, with 9 bases remaining between them. The CDR3 extends over 13 amino acids. CDR1 is MDHEN and CDR2 is SYDVKM in the germline V gene. The CDR3 coding sequence is TGTGCCAGCAGTTTAATGGGCGCGGAGACCCAGTACTTC. It codes for CASSLMGAETQYF. Full variable domain (remainder filled in from reference TRBV28 and TRBJ2-5): DVKVTQSSRYLVKRTGEKVFLECVQDMDHENMFWYRQDPGLGLRLIYFSYDVKMKEKGDIPEGYSVSREKKERFSLILESASTNQTSMYLCASSLMGAETQYFGPGTRLLVL.

This chain joins TRBV28 and TRBJ1-6; 8 bases agree with TRBD1. Germline V gene sequence: CDR1 MDHEN, CDR2 SYDVKM. Germline trimming cut 5 bases from V and 9 bases from J; bases unmatched to any gene: 6. The CDR3 is 14 amino acids. The CDR3 sequence: CASSPGQGGSPLHF. In nucleotides, the CDR3 is TGTGCCAGCAGTCCAGGACAGGGAGGTTCACCCCTCCACTTT.

The chain couples TRBV2 to TRBJ2-7; 11 nucleotides align to TRBD2. Trimming at V came to 2 bases and at J to 7 bases, leaving 7 bases not matched to a gene. Germline V gene data show CDR1 as SNHLY and CDR2 as FYNNEI. CDR3 length equals 15 residues. CDR3 region: CASSERLAGGKEQYF. The CDR3 region has the DNA TGTGCCAGCAGTGAACGGCTAGCGGGAGGTAAGGAGCAGTACTTC.

This sequence joins TRBV5-4 and TRBJ2-4; 12 positions match TRBD1. Germline CDR1 is SGHNT and CDR2 is YYREEE (reference sequence). Losses at the gene ends were 1 base for V and 7 bases for J; bases not matched to a gene: 9. CDR3 length: 17 residues. CDR3 region: CASSLSGTGGARNIQYF. CDR3 nucleotide sequence: TGTGCCAGCAGCTTGTCCGGGACAGGGGGCGCCCGGAACATTCAGTACTTC.